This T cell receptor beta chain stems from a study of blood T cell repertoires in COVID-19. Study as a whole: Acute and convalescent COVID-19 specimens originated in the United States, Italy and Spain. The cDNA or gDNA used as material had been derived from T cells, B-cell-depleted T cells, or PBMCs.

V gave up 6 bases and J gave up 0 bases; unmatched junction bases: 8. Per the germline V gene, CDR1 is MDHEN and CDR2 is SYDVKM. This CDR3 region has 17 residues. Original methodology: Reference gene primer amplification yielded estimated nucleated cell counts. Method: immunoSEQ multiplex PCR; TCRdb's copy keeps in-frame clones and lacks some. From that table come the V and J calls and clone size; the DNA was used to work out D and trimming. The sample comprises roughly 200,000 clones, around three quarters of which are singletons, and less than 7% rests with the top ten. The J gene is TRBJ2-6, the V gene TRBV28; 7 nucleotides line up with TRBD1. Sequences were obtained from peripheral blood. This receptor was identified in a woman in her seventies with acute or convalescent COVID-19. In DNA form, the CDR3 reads TGTGCCAGCAGGGGGTCCAGGGGGAGCTCTGGGGCCAACGTCCTGACTTTC. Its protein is CASRGSRGSSGANVLTF.